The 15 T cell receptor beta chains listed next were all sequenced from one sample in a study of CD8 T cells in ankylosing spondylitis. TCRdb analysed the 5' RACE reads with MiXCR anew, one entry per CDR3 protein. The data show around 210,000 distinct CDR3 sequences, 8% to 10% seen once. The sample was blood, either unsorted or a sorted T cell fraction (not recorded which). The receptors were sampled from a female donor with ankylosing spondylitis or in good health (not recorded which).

This CDR3 is CSAKTSGRTNEQFF. The CDR3 region has the DNA TGCAGTGCTAAGACTAGCGGGAGAACTAATGAGCAGTTCTTC. J is TRBJ2-1 and V is TRBV20-1; TRBD2 matches 12 bases. The CDR3 runs to 14 residues. From germline, CDR1 is DFQATT and CDR2 SNEGSKA (reference sequence). Trimming removed 4 bases from V and 7 bases from J; junction bases left unmatched: 5.

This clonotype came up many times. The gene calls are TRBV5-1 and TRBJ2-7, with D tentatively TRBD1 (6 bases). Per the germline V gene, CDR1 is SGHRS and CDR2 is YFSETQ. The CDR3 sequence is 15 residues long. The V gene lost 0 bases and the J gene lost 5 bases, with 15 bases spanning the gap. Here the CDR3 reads CASSLGRGRENEQYF. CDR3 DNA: TGCGCCAGCAGCTTGGGCAGGGGCAGAGAAAACGAGCAGTACTTC.

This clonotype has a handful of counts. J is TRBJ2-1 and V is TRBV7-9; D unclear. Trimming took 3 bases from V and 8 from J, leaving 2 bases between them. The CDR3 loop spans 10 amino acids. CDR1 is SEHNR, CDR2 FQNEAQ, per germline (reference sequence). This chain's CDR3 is CASSFDEQFF. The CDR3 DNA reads TGTGCCAGCAGCTTCGATGAGCAGTTCTTC.

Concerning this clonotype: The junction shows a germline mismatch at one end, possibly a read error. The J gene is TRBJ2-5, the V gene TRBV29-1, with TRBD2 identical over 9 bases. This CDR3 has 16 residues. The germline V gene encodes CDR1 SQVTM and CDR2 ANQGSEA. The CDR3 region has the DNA TGCAGCGTTGAAGAGGTAGCGGGAGTTGCTCAAGAGGCCCAGTACTTC. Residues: CSVEEVAGVAQEAQYF.

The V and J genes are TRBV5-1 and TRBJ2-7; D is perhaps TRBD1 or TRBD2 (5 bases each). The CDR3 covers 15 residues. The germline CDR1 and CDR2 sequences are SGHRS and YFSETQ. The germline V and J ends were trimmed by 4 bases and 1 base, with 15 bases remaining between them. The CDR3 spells CASSPRDRISYEQYF. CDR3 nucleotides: TGCGCCAGCAGCCCCCGGGACCGCATATCCTACGAGCAGTACTTC.

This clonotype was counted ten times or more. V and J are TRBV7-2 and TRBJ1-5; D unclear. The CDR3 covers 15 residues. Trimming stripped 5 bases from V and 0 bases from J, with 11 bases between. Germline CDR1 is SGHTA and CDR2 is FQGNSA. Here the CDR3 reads CASSPDYYSNQPQHF. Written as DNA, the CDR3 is TGTGCCAGCAGCCCGGACTACTATAGCAATCAGCCCCAGCATTTT.

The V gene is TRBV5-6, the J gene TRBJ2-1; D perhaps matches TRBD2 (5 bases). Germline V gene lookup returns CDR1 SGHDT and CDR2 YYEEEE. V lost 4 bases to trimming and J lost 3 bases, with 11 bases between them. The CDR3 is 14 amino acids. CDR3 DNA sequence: TGTGCCAGCAGCCGCTCCCGGGACTACAATGAGCAGTTCTTC. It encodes CASSRSRDYNEQFF.

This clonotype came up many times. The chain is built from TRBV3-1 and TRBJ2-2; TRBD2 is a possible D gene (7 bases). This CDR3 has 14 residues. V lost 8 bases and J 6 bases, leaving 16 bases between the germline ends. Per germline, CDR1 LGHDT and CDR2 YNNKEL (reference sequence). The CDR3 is CASGGGSGSGELFF. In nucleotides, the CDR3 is TGTGCCAGCGGGGGCGGGAGTGGTTCCGGGGAGCTGTTTTTT.

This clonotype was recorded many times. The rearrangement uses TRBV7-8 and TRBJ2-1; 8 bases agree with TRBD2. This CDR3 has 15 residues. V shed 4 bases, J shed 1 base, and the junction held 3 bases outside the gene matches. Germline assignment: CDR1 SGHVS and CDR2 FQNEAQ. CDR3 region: CASSSQRGSYNEQFF. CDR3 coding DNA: TGTGCCAGCAGCTCCCAGCGGGGGTCCTACAATGAGCAGTTCTTC.

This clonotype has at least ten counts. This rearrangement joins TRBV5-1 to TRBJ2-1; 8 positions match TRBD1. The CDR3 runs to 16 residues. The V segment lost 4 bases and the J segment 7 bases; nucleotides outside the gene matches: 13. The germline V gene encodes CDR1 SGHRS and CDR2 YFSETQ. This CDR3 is CASSAVAGQGRNEQFF. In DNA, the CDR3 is TGCGCCAGCAGCGCTGTTGCCGGACAGGGACGGAATGAGCAGTTCTTC.

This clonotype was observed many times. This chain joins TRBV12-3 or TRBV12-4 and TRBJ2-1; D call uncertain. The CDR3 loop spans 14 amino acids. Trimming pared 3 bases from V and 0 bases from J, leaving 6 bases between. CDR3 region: CASSFRSSYNEQFF. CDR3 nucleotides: TGTGCCAGCAGTTTTAGGAGCTCCTACAATGAGCAGTTCTTC.

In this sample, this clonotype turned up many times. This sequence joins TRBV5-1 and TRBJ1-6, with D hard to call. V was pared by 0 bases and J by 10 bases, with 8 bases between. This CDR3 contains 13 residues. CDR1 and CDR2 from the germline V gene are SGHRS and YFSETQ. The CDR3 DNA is TGCGCCAGCAGCTTGGACACCGAGTCACCCCTCCACTTT. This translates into CASSLDTESPLHF. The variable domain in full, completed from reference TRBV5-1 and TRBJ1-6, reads KAGVTQTPRYLIKTRGQQVTLSCSPISGHRSVSWYQQTPGQGLQFLFEYFSETQRNKGNFPGRFSGRQFSNSRSEMNVSTLELGDSALYLCASSLDTESPLHFGNGTRLTVT.

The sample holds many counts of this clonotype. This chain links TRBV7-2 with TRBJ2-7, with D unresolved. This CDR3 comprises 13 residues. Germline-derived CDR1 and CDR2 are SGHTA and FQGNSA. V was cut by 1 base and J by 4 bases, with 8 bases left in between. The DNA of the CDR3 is TGTGCCAGCAGCTTAGAATCGCGGTACGAGCAGTACTTC. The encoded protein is CASSLESRYEQYF. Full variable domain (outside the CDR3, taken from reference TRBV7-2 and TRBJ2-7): GAGVSQSPSNKVTEKGKDVELRCDPISGHTALYWYRQSLGQGLEFLIYFQGNSAPDKSGLPSDRFSAERTGGSVSTLTIQRTQQEDSAVYLCASSLESRYEQYFGPGTRLTVT.

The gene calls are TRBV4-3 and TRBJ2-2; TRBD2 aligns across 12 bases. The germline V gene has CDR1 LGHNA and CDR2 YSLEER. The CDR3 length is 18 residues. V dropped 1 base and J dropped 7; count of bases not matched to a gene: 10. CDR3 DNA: TGCGCCAGCAGCCAAGGAGGTCTAGCGGGAGGGCCTCACGGGGAGCTGTTTTTT. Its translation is CASSQGGLAGGPHGELFF.

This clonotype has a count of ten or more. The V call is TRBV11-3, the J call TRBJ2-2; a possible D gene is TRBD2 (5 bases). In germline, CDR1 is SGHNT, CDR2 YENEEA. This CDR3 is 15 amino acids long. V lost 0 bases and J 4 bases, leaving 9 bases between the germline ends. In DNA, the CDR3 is TGTGCCAGCAGCTTAGAGGGGAGTGGCACCGGGGAGCTGTTTTTT. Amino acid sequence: CASSLEGSGTGELFF. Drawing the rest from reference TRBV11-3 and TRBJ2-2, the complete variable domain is EAGVVQSPRYKIIEKKQPVAFWCNPISGHNTLYWYLQNLGQGPELLIRYENEEAVDDSQLPKDRFSAERLKGVDSTLKIQPAELGDSAVYLCASSLEGSGTGELFFGEGSRLTVL.